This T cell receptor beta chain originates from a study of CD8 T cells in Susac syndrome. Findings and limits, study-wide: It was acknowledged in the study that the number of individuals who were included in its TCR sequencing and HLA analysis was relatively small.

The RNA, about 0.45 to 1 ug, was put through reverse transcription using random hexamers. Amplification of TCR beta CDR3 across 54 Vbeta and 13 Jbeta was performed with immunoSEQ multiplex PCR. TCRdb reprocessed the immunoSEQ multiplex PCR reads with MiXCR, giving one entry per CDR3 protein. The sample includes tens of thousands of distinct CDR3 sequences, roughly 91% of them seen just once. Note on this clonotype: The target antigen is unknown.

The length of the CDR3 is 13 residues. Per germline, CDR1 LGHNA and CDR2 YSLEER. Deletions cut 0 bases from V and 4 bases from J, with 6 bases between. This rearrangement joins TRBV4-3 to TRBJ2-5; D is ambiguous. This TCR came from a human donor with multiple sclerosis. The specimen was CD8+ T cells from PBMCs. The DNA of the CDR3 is TGCGCCAGCAGCCAAGATGCCGGAGAGACCCAGTACTTC. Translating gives CASSQDAGETQYF.